Sequencing of this TCR beta chain was carried out in a study of T cells in Graves' hyperthyroidism and ophthalmopathy. Study results and limitations: Ophthalmopathy was model-predicted a median roughly 6.2 months pre-onset. Blood shared most expanded thyroid clonotypes above 0.001.

Graves' hyperthyroidism showing no ophthalmopathy progression within 18 months was considered stable. This clonotype was seen a few times. Its antigen is not known. RNA transcripts provided the source from which TCR beta CDR3 regions were amplified. TCR CDR3 underwent first-round RT-PCR with the HTBI primer set. MiXCR, applied by TCRdb to the multiplex PCR reads, yields one record per CDR3 protein. The top ten clones hold around a sixth of a sample with some 700,000 distinct CDR3 sequences, around 15% of them seen once. The sequencing sample was made of blood. The sequence derives from a man between 50 and 59 years old with Graves' hyperthyroidism.

CDR3 bases: TGTGCCACCAGCCCCCACCCTTCGGATACGCAGTATTTT. This gives the protein CATSPHPSDTQYF. The V and J genes are TRBV24-1 and TRBJ2-3; D ambiguous. This CDR3 region has 13 residues. V was shortened by 7 bases and J by 6 bases, with 13 bases between the two germline ends. Germline-derived CDR1 and CDR2 are KGHDR and SFDVKD.